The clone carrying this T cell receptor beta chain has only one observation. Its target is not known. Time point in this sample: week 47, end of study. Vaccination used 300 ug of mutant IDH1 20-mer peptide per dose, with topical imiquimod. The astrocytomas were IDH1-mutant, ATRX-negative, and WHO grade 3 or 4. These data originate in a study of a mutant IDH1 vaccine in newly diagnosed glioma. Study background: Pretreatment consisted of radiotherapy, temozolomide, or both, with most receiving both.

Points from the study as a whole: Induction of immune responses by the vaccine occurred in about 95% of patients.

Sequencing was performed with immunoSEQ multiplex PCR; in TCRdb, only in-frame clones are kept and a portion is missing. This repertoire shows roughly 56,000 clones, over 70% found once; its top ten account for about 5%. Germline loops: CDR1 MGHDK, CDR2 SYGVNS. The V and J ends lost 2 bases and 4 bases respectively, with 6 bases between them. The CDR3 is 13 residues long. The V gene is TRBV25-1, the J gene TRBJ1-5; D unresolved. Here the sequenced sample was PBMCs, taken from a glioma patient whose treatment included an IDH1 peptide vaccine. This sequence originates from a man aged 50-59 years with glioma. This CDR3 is CASSEDDNQPQHF. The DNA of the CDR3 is TGTGCCAGCAGTGAAGACGATAATCAGCCCCAGCATTTT.